These 18 T cell receptor beta chains came from one sample sequenced in a study of T cell responses to AZD1222 COVID-19 vaccine. Only in-frame clones appear in the TCRdb table, and some are missing; sequencing was by immunoSEQ multiplex PCR. The repertoire holds about 150,000 clones, with over 90% as singletons. Sequenced here: peripheral blood, sampled on day 0 of AZD1222 vaccination. Receptors were obtained from an adult in good health.

The rearrangement joins TRBV30 to TRBJ1-5; D is ambiguous. Germline CDR1 is GTSNPN and CDR2 is SVGIG (reference sequence). CDR3 length: 12 amino acids. V was shortened by 5 bases and J by 7 bases, with 12 bases between the two germline ends. This chain's CDR3 is CAWGPTPQPQHF. The CDR3 DNA is TGTGCCTGGGGCCCCACCCCCCAGCCCCAGCATTTT. Combining the CDR3 with reference TRBV30 and TRBJ1-5 gives the whole variable domain SQTIHQWPATLVQPVGSPLSLECTVEGTSNPNLYWYRQAAGRGLQLLFYSVGIGQISSEVPQNLSASRPQDRQFILSSKKLLLSDSGFYLCAWGPTPQPQHFGDGTRLSIL.

The J gene is TRBJ2-5, the V gene TRBV6-6; D perhaps matches TRBD2 (7 bases). Germline CDR1 and CDR2: MNHNY and SVGAGI (reference sequence). V lost 0 bases and J 1 base, leaving 12 bases between the germline ends. The CDR3 consists of 16 residues. CDR3 sequence: CASSYSLGGGQETQYF. In DNA, the CDR3 is TGTGCCAGCAGTTACTCACTGGGAGGGGGCCAAGAGACCCAGTACTTC.

This chain joins TRBV6-5 and TRBJ1-4; D perhaps matches TRBD1 (5 bases). V gave up 2 bases and J gave up 7 bases, with 17 bases separating them. CDR3 length: 16 residues. Germline CDR1 MNHEY, CDR2 SVGAGI. The DNA of the CDR3 is TGTGCCAGCAGTTACGGTGGGGGAAGGCGTCGTGAAAAACTGTTTTTT. Its protein product is CASSYGGGRRREKLFF.

This chain links TRBV11-3 with TRBJ2-3; 8 nucleotides align to TRBD1. Losses at the gene ends were 5 bases for V and 0 bases for J; bases not matched to a gene: 7. In germline, CDR1 is SGHNT, CDR2 YENEEA. There are 16 residues in the CDR3. CDR3 in DNA: TGTGCCAGCAGCCCGGGGACAGGCACTAGCACAGATACGCAGTATTTT. Its translation: CASSPGTGTSTDTQYF.

The V call is TRBV10-3, the J call TRBJ1-5; D is unresolved. The V gene lost 8 bases and the J gene lost 3 bases, with 8 bases spanning the gap. The germline V gene encodes CDR1 ENHRY and CDR2 SYGVKD. This CDR3 is 12 amino acids long. Here the CDR3 DNA reads TGTGCCATCGGATCCCCCAATCAGCCCCAGCATTTT. Translated, it gives CAIGSPNQPQHF.

V usage is TRBV4-1 and J usage is TRBJ2-5; 10 nucleotides agree with TRBD1. J was trimmed by 3 bases and V by 3 bases; bases with no gene match: 7. In germline, CDR1 is MGHRA, CDR2 YSYEKL. This CDR3 is built from 16 residues. CDR3 sequence: CASSHTGTGVEETQYF. The CDR3 nucleotides are TGCGCCAGCAGCCACACCGGGACAGGGGTGGAAGAGACCCAGTACTTC.

This chain uses TRBV4-3 with TRBJ1-6; weak D call: TRBD1 (6 bases). This CDR3 has 16 residues. V lost 1 base and J lost 5, with 12 bases in between. CDR1 is LGHNA, CDR2 YSLEER, per germline. The CDR3 bases are TGCGCCAGCAGCCAAGTTTTGAGGACAGATAATTCACCCCTCCACTTT. Translation: CASSQVLRTDNSPLHF.

This chain uses TRBV20-1 with TRBJ2-2; 10 bases map to TRBD1. V gave up 3 bases and J gave up 6 bases; unmatched junction bases: 4. Germline CDR1 DFQATT, CDR2 SNEGSKA (reference sequence). CDR3 length equals 14 residues. The CDR3: CSASGQGDAGELFF. CDR3 nucleotides: TGCAGTGCTAGTGGACAGGGGGACGCCGGGGAGCTGTTTTTT.

This clone has only a few counts. The rearrangement uses TRBV5-1 and TRBJ1-5; a possible D gene is TRBD1 (6 bases). Germline V gene lookup returns CDR1 SGHRS and CDR2 YFSETQ. The V end lost 2 bases, the J end lost 4 bases, and 16 bases lay between the germline ends. CDR3 length: 16 amino acids. The DNA for the CDR3 is TGCGCCAGCAGCTTTGGGGTGGCAGGGACAAATCAGCCCCAGCATTTT. This translates into CASSFGVAGTNQPQHF.

The chain recombines TRBV30 with TRBJ2-5; TRBD2 matches at 7 bases. This CDR3 has 14 amino acids. In germline, CDR1 is GTSNPN, CDR2 SVGIG (reference sequence). The trim removed 3 bases at V and 6 bases at J, leaving 10 bases unmatched. In DNA, the CDR3 is TGTGCCTGGAGGGATCTCCCGGGGGGACAGACCCAGTACTTC. Amino acids: CAWRDLPGGQTQYF.

The V call is TRBV18, the J call TRBJ2-3, with D tentatively TRBD1 (5 bases). The V end was cut by 4 bases, the J end by 6 bases, with 8 bases between. There are 12 residues in the CDR3. The V gene's germline CDR1 is KGHSH and CDR2 LQKENI. The CDR3 DNA reads TGTGCCAGCTCACACCCAGGGGATACGCAGTATTTT. This codes for CASSHPGDTQYF.

The chain couples TRBV10-3 to TRBJ1-5; D perhaps matches TRBD1 (6 bases). This CDR3 contains 17 residues. Per the germline V gene, CDR1 is ENHRY and CDR2 is SYGVKD. Trimming took off 3 bases at V and 3 bases at J, with 18 bases between the two ends. CDR3 nucleotide sequence: TGTGCCATCAGTGAATCTACAGGGTATGGAATCAATCAGCCCCAGCATTTT. Encoded protein: CAISESTGYGINQPQHF.

This chain joins TRBV14 and TRBJ2-2; TRBD1 agrees at 8 bases. The length of the CDR3 is 16 residues. J gave up 4 bases and V 5 bases, and 9 bases lay outside the gene matches. From germline, CDR1 is SGHDN and CDR2 FVKESK. CDR3 sequence: CASSYQGASGTGELFF. The CDR3, as DNA: TGTGCCAGCAGCTATCAGGGGGCCAGCGGCACCGGGGAGCTGTTTTTT.

The V gene is TRBV7-2, the J gene TRBJ1-1; TRBD1 matches 9 bases. CDR3 size: 13 residues. Losses at the gene ends were 5 bases for V and 9 bases for J; bases not matched to a gene: 7. The V gene's germline CDR1 is SGHTA and CDR2 FQGNSA. The CDR3 coding sequence is TGTGCCAGCAGCCCGGGGACAGGGAGACAAGCTTTCTTT. This codes for CASSPGTGRQAFF.

Only one count was recorded for this clone. The chain carries TRBV13 and TRBJ2-4; TRBD2 is a possible D gene (5 bases). Germline CDR1 and CDR2: PRHDT and FYEKMQ (reference sequence). V lost 0 bases and J 3 bases, leaving 6 bases between the germline ends. The CDR3 totals 14 residues. The CDR3 sequence is CASSLGAGKNIQYF. The CDR3, as DNA: TGTGCCAGCAGCTTAGGGGCGGGCAAAAACATTCAGTACTTC.

The chain joins TRBV11-2 to TRBJ2-2; TRBD1 matches 11 bases. This CDR3 contains 18 residues. V trimming: 2 bases; J trimming: 5 bases; junction bases outside the gene matches: 10. Germline CDR1 reads SGHAT; CDR2 reads FQNNGV. The CDR3, as DNA: TGTGCCAGCAGCTTAAGTCTTAGGACAGGGGGCATGACCGGGGAGCTGTTTTTT. Translating gives CASSLSLRTGGMTGELFF.

The chain couples TRBV2 to TRBJ1-1, with D tentatively TRBD1 (6 bases). Germline V lookup: CDR1 SNHLY, CDR2 FYNNEI. The CDR3 has 14 amino acids. Trimming stripped 2 bases from V and 4 bases from J, with 11 bases between. The DNA of the CDR3 is TGTGCCAGCAGTGAAATACGAGGGGGCACTGAAGCTTTCTTT. It specifies CASSEIRGGTEAFF. Full variable domain (rest looked up from reference TRBV2 and TRBJ1-1): EPEVTQTPSHQVTQMGQEVILRCVPISNHLYFYWYRQILGQKVEFLVSFYNNEISEKSEIFDDQFSVERPDGSNFTLKIRSTKLEDSAMYFCASSEIRGGTEAFFGQGTRLTVV.

The rearrangement uses TRBV29-1 and TRBJ1-2, with D possibly TRBD1 on 5 matching bases. Germline lookup yields CDR1 SQVTM and CDR2 ANQGSEA. This CDR3 spans 13 amino acids. The germline V and J ends were trimmed by 7 bases and 7 bases, with 19 bases remaining between them. The CDR3 reads CSERDDLAGGYTF. Here the CDR3 DNA reads TGCAGCGAAAGGGACGACCTCGCCGGTGGCTACACCTTC.